This T cell receptor beta chain was observed in a study of blood T cells in healthy people across ages. About this clonotype: Its specificity is not known.

Combining a sample-barcoded 5' primer with a J-beta primer mix, a second PCR ran for about 6 to 11 cycles. The template-switch adaptor was a 5' adaptor with 12 random nucleotides. It tagged each cDNA molecule. Using its own MiXCR run on the 5' RACE reads, TCRdb lists one record per CDR3 protein. This table has 1 million or so distinct CDR3 sequences, under 55% appearing once. Findings and limits, study-wide: It was the long-lived donors that had more naive CD4+ cells and higher diversity than aged donors.

The CDR3 extends over 15 amino acids. The germline V gene has CDR1 SGHVS and CDR2 FQNEAQ. V was shortened by 1 base and J by 7 bases, with 14 bases between the two germline ends. The chain employs TRBV7-8 and TRBJ2-1; D perhaps matches TRBD1 (6 bases). The receptor's source is a woman between 55 and 75 years old in good health. The sample was blood. The CDR3 reads CASSLGLGGWNEQFF. The CDR3 DNA reads TGTGCCAGCAGCTTAGGTTTAGGGGGATGGAATGAGCAGTTCTTC.